The clone carrying this T cell receptor beta chain was observed many times. The target antigen is unknown. Germline CDR1 and CDR2: LGHDT and YNNKEL (reference sequence). This CDR3 comprises 15 residues. The V end lost 1 base, the J end lost 2 bases, and 9 bases lay between the germline ends. Amplification targeted TCR beta CDR3 regions from RNA transcripts. A first-round RT-PCR of the TCR CDR3 used the HTBI primer set. TCRdb processed the multiplex PCR reads anew with MiXCR; each CDR3 protein has one entry. The sample has some 650,000 distinct CDR3 sequences, 16% seen once. A Clinical Activity Score of at least 3, a NOSPECS grade of at least 4 and a duration under 3 months were recorded in the ophthalmopathy patients. The entry originates in a study of T cells in Graves' hyperthyroidism and ophthalmopathy. Broader study findings: Progression to ophthalmopathy was predicted a median of approximately seven months early. Most thyroid-expanded clonotypes above 0.001 were also found in blood.

This TCR was recovered from a woman aged 40-49 years with Graves' ophthalmopathy. Sample: blood. The chain employs TRBV3-1 and TRBJ2-1; D may be TRBD1 or TRBD2 (5 bases each). Here the CDR3 reads CASSQGDAPYNEQFF. DNA of the CDR3: TGTGCCAGCAGCCAAGGGGACGCCCCCTACAATGAGCAGTTCTTC.